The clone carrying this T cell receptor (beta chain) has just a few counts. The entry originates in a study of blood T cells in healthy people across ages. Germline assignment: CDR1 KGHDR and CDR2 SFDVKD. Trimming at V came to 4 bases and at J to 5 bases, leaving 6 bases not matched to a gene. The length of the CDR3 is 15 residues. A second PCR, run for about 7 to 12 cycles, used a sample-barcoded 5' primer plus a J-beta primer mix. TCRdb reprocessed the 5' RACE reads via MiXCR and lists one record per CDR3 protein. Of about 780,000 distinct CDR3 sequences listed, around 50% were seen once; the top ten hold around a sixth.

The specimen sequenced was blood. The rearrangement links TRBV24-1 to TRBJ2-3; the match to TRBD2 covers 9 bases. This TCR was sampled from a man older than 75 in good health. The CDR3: CATSDVAGEGDTQYF. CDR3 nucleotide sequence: TGTGCCACCAGTGACGTAGCGGGAGAAGGAGATACGCAGTATTTT.